The T cell receptor (beta chain) under discussion was sequenced for a study of early T cells in non-severe SARS-CoV-2 infection. Study overall: Unsorted whole-blood RNA was sequenced in bulk, leaving chains unpaired.

MiXCR, applied by TCRdb to the 5' RACE reads, yields one record per CDR3 protein. The data show around 50,000 distinct CDR3 sequences, 10% to 15% seen once. The CDR3 sequence is 18 residues long. Germline loops: CDR1 SGDLS, CDR2 YYNGEE. V lost 4 bases, J lost 1 base, and 8 bases stayed unmatched. Notes on this clonotype: Given a much more abundant clone one base away, this may be a read error.

The chain joins TRBV9 to TRBJ2-3; 14 bases are a match to TRBD2. The origin of this receptor is an adult who was a healthcare worker with PCR-confirmed SARS-CoV-2 infection or an uninfected control (not recorded which). Specimen: whole blood. CDR3 coding DNA: TGTGCCAGCAGCCCAGGGACTAGCGGGAGCATGGGCACAGATACGCAGTATTTT. Translation gives CASSPGTSGSMGTDTQYF. Full variable domain (missing parts from reference TRBV9 and TRBJ2-3): DSGVTQTPKHLITATGQRVTLRCSPRSGDLSVYWYQQSLDQGLQFLIQYYNGEERAKGNILERFSAQQFPDLHSELNLSSLELGDSALYFCASSPGTSGSMGTDTQYFGPGTRLTVL.